The T cell receptor (beta chain) under discussion was sequenced for a study of CD4+ T cells in melanoma. Regarding the study as a whole: Diverse differentiation states were reported for melanoma neoantigen-specific CD4+ T cells. CD8+ T cell, macrophage and B cell function reportedly correlated with neoantigen-specific CD4+ T cells.

Trimming took 5 bases from V and 1 from J, leaving 5 bases between them. Germline CDR1 reads MNHNY; CDR2 reads SVGAGI (reference sequence). This CDR3 spans 12 amino acids. TCRdb's table, derived via immunoSEQ multiplex PCR, lists solely in-frame clones and lacks some. This listing includes some 71 clones. With respect to this clone: Its target is unknown.

The chain employs TRBV6-6 and TRBJ1-1, with D uncertain. Specimen: a T cell line or clone, from whole sample or a sorted T cell fraction (not recorded which). This TCR derives from a human donor with melanoma. Some clones in this sample may be carry-over from other donors' samples. DNA of the CDR3: TGTGCCAGCAGTCTCGAGAACACTGAAGCTTTCTTT. As protein: CASSLENTEAFF.